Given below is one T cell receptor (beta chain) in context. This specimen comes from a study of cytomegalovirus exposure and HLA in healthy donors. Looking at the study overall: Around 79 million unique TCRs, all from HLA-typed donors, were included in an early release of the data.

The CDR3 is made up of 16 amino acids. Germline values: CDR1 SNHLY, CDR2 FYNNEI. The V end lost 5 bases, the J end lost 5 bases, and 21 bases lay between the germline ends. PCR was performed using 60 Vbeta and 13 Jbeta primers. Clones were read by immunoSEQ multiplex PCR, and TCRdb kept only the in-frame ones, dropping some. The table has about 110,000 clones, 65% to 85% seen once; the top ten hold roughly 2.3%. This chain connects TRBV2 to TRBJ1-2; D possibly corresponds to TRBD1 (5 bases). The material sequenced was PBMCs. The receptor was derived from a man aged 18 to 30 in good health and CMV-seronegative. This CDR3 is CASSSDEGWGGYGYTF. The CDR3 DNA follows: TGTGCCAGCAGTTCGGACGAGGGGTGGGGGGGATATGGCTACACCTTC.